Below are 24 T cell receptor beta chains sequenced from a single sample in a study of beta chain features in type 1 diabetes. The sequenced template was cDNA made from the entire isolated RNA. The table came from immunoSEQ multiplex PCR; TCRdb's copy has only in-frame clones and leaves some out. Among around 710,000 clones, roughly an eighth were seen once, and the ten largest hold over 0.1%. No antigen is known for these receptors. Study observations and caveats: Across all four CD4+ subsets, people with type 1 diabetes showed modestly shorter TCRB CDR3s.

Sequencing was done on a sample of naive CD4+ T cells from blood. The source of these receptors is a man younger than 40 with type 1 diabetes.

The chain employs TRBV6-1 and TRBJ2-3; D call uncertain. Trimming pared 1 base from V and 4 bases from J, leaving 15 bases between. This CDR3 spans 16 amino acids. Germline CDR1 is MNHNS and CDR2 is SASEGT. The CDR3 protein is CASSEDASVSADTQYF. CDR3 sequence (DNA): TGTGCCAGCAGTGAAGACGCGTCGGTTTCCGCAGATACGCAGTATTTT.

This clone was detected a few times. V is TRBV6-6 and J is TRBJ2-2; D not certain. Deletions cut 8 bases from V and 4 bases from J, with 17 bases between. Per the germline V gene, CDR1 is MNHNY and CDR2 is SVGAGI (reference sequence). This CDR3 has 15 amino acids. CDR3 DNA: TGTGCCAGCGTATCTCCCGTGGGTGGCACCGGGGAGCTGTTTTTT. Its protein is CASVSPVGGTGELFF.

V and J are TRBV10-3 and TRBJ1-1; 8 bases match TRBD1. The CDR3 totals 14 residues. Trimming removed 8 bases from V and 3 bases from J; junction bases left unmatched: 8. Germline assignment: CDR1 ENHRY and CDR2 SYGVKD. The CDR3 nucleotides read TGTGCCATCGCAAAGCCACAGGGGGACACTGAAGCTTTCTTT. This gives the protein CAIAKPQGDTEAFF.

This clone was seen only a few times. The chain joins TRBV6-5 to TRBJ2-5; 10 bases match TRBD1. J lost 2 bases, V lost 8 bases, and 8 bases had no gene match. Germline lookup yields CDR1 MNHEY and CDR2 SVGAGI. There are 15 residues in the CDR3. The CDR3 DNA reads TGTGCCAGCCGCGGGACAGGGGATTGGCAAGAGACCCAGTACTTC. It is translated as CASRGTGDWQETQYF.

A few counts support this clone. The genes are TRBV28 and TRBJ2-6; D unclear. The germline CDR1 and CDR2 sequences are MDHEN and SYDVKM. The CDR3 has 15 amino acids. Trimming stripped 6 bases from V and 2 bases from J, with 11 bases between. In DNA form, the CDR3 reads TGTGCCAGCAGGTCATACAGAGCTGGGGCCAACGTCCTGACTTTC. Amino acids: CASRSYRAGANVLTF.

This clone was recorded a few times. The chain is built from TRBV7-2 and TRBJ2-7, with D perhaps TRBD1 (6 bases). CDR1 SGHTA and CDR2 FQGNSA come from the germline V gene. Trimming shortened V by 5 bases and J by 4 bases, and 18 bases separated the two germline ends. CDR3 size: 15 residues. The CDR3 protein is CASSLRVGGSYEQYF. CDR3 DNA: TGTGCCAGCAGCCTAAGGGTAGGGGGTTCTTACGAGCAGTACTTC.

The rearrangement joins TRBV7-2 to TRBJ1-2, with 9 nucleotides matching TRBD1. This CDR3 is 14 amino acids long. Germline loops: CDR1 SGHTA, CDR2 FQGNSA. After removal of 5 bases from V and 5 bases from J, the junction contained 6 bases not matched to a gene. The CDR3 here is CASSRTGTGYGYTF. CDR3 nucleotide sequence: TGTGCCAGCAGCAGAACCGGGACAGGGTATGGCTACACCTTC.

The chain couples TRBV4-3 to TRBJ1-1, with 8 bases that match TRBD1. This CDR3 is built from 14 residues. V lost 4 bases to trimming and J lost 7 bases; unmatched junction nucleotides: 8. Germline V lookup: CDR1 LGHNA, CDR2 YSLEER. In DNA form, the CDR3 reads TGCGCCAGCAGCCTAACGACAGGGGCCTTTGAAGCTTTCTTT. Protein product: CASSLTTGAFEAFF.

This chain links TRBV6-1 with TRBJ2-4; D is unclear. The CDR3 has 14 residues. Trimming shortened V by 1 base and J by 9 bases, and 13 bases separated the two germline ends. Germline values: CDR1 MNHNS, CDR2 SASEGT. CDR3 nucleotide sequence: TGTGCCAGCAGTGAAGGGCTCCTAGTTCCCATTCAGTACTTC. This encodes CASSEGLLVPIQYF.

The genes are TRBV2 and TRBJ1-5; unclear D gene. Trimming pared 8 bases from V and 4 bases from J, leaving 9 bases between. Per germline, CDR1 SNHLY and CDR2 FYNNEI. The CDR3 totals 12 residues. Here the CDR3 DNA reads TGTGCCAGCCAGGCCGGGAATCAGCCCCAGCATTTT. The encoded protein is CASQAGNQPQHF.

The genes are TRBV27 and TRBJ1-2; D ambiguous. Between the trimmed V and J ends, which lost 7 bases and 8 bases, there was a span of 14 bases. In germline, CDR1 is MNHEY, CDR2 SMNVEV (reference sequence). This CDR3 has 12 residues. The CDR3 DNA follows: TGTGCCAGCACCACCCACGATCAGGGCTACACCTTC. This encodes CASTTHDQGYTF.

J is TRBJ2-5 and V is TRBV7-2, with D possibly matching TRBD2 (7 bases). Germline V gene data show CDR1 as SGHTA and CDR2 as FQGNSA. Trimming pared 8 bases from V and 1 base from J, leaving 8 bases between. This CDR3 contains 12 residues. DNA for the CDR3: TGTGCCAGCGGGGGGGCCCAAGAGACCCAGTACTTC. This encodes CASGGAQETQYF. Looking up the rest from reference TRBV7-2 and TRBJ2-5 gives the full variable domain: GAGVSQSPSNKVTEKGKDVELRCDPISGHTALYWYRQSLGQGLEFLIYFQGNSAPDKSGLPSDRFSAERTGGSVSTLTIQRTQQEDSAVYLCASGGAQETQYFGPGTRLLVL.

In this sample, this clone turned up a few times. The chain joins TRBV27 to TRBJ2-7, with D possibly TRBD2 on 5 matching bases. Per germline, CDR1 MNHEY and CDR2 SMNVEV (reference sequence). V lost 6 bases and J 0 bases, leaving 12 bases between the germline ends. The CDR3 spans 14 residues. The CDR3 spells CASSGLASSYEQYF. In DNA, the CDR3 is TGTGCCAGCAGCGGACTGGCGAGCTCCTACGAGCAGTACTTC.

The V and J genes are TRBV21-1 and TRBJ1-5. TRBV21-1 is a known pseudogene. The CDR3 loop spans 17 amino acids. As DNA, the CDR3 is TGTGCCAGCAGCAAAAGTCCAATAGGGAAGGGCAATCAGCCCCAGCATTTT. Translating it yields CASSKSPIGKGNQPQHF.

Regarding this clone: At the DNA level, this CDR3 is encoded by other sequences in the same sample as well. V is TRBV7-3 and J is TRBJ1-1, with D unresolved. The germline V gene has CDR1 SGHTA and CDR2 FQGTGA. V lost 6 bases to trimming and J lost 0 bases, with 8 bases between them. The CDR3 is 13 amino acids. The CDR3 spells CASSSGVNTEAFF. The CDR3 bases are TGTGCCAGCAGTTCAGGCGTGAACACTGAAGCTTTCTTT.

V and J are TRBV4-3 and TRBJ2-1; D is ambiguous. Between the trimmed V and J ends, which lost 1 base and 7 bases, there was a span of 11 bases. CDR1 and CDR2 (germline): LGHNA, YSLEER. The CDR3 extends over 14 amino acids. The DNA for the CDR3 is TGCGCCAGCAGCCAAGGGGCCCTTTGGAATGAGCAGTTCTTC. It translates to CASSQGALWNEQFF.

This clone appeared a few times. At one of its ends the junction is not consistent with the germline gene, which may arise from a read error. V is TRBV10-3 and J is TRBJ2-3; the match to TRBD1 covers 8 bases. This CDR3 is built from 15 residues. Germline loops: CDR1 ENHRY, CDR2 SYGVKD. The CDR3 spells CAIRELTGETDTQYF. For the CDR3, the DNA is TGTGCCATCAGGGAGTTGACAGGGGAAACAGATACGCAGTATTTT.

The table lists this clone with a count of one. This chain uses TRBV18 with TRBJ2-3; possibly TRBD2 for D (6 bases). This CDR3 has 15 residues. V lost 4 bases and J 5 bases, leaving 16 bases between the germline ends. Germline V gene lookup returns CDR1 KGHSH and CDR2 LQKENI. The CDR3 here is CASSLRDSRGDTQYF. CDR3 DNA: TGTGCCAGCTCACTCCGGGACTCCCGAGGAGATACGCAGTATTTT.

The sample holds a few counts of this clone. Other DNA sequences in this specimen translate into the identical CDR3. The chain combines TRBV6-5 with TRBJ1-4; the D is unclear. V lost 0 bases and J lost 2, with 4 bases in between. The V gene's germline CDR1 is MNHEY and CDR2 SVGAGI. The CDR3 consists of 14 residues. CDR3 coding DNA: TGTGCCAGCAGTTACTCCTCCACTAATGAAAAACTGTTTTTT. It specifies CASSYSSTNEKLFF.

The chain has TRBV7-2 and TRBJ2-3; D is tentatively TRBD1 or TRBD2 (6 bases each). CDR3 length equals 15 residues. Germline V lookup: CDR1 SGHTA, CDR2 FQGNSA. V was cut by 6 bases and J by 2 bases, with 15 bases left in between. The CDR3 is CASSQRGRSTDTQYF. CDR3 coding DNA: TGTGCCAGCAGTCAACGGGGGCGCTCCACAGATACGCAGTATTTT.

This clone was observed a handful of times. The chain joins TRBV7-9 to TRBJ1-2, with 9 bases identical to TRBD1. The CDR3 is made up of 16 amino acids. Germline V gene sequence: CDR1 SEHNR, CDR2 FQNEAQ (reference sequence). The V gene end was trimmed by 5 bases and the J gene end by 4 bases; junction bases not matched to a gene: 11. CDR3 in amino acids: CASSREWDRASYGYTF. The CDR3 DNA follows: TGTGCCAGCAGCCGAGAATGGGACAGGGCCTCCTATGGCTACACCTTC. The full variable domain, rest sourced from reference TRBV7-9 and TRBJ1-2, is DTGVSQNPRHKITKRGQNVTFRCDPISEHNRLYWYRQTLGQGPEFLTYFQNEAQLEKSRLLSDRFSAERPKGSFSTLEIQRTEQGDSAMYLCASSREWDRASYGYTFGSGTRLTVV.

This clone was seen more than once but under ten times. V is TRBV5-1 and J is TRBJ2-7, with D perhaps matching TRBD2 (6 bases). This CDR3 contains 15 residues. Trimming stripped 0 bases from V and 3 bases from J, with 13 bases between. The germline V gene has CDR1 SGHRS and CDR2 YFSETQ. CDR3 region: CASSLVGTPNYEQYF. CDR3 DNA sequence: TGCGCCAGCAGCTTGGTCGGGACTCCTAACTACGAGCAGTACTTC.

This clone has a handful of counts. The V call is TRBV18, the J call TRBJ1-4; 7 nucleotides agree with TRBD1. Trimming removed 6 bases from V and 6 bases from J; junction bases left unmatched: 13. Germline values: CDR1 KGHSH, CDR2 LQKENI. The CDR3 contains 16 residues. The CDR3 DNA follows: TGTGCCAGCTCCCAAACACGTCAGGGGGGAGATGAAAAACTGTTTTTT. Translation gives CASSQTRQGGDEKLFF.

The genes are TRBV27 and TRBJ1-2; D not certain. V was pared by 6 bases and J by 2 bases, with 13 bases between. The CDR3 runs 14 residues. Germline V gene data show CDR1 as MNHEY and CDR2 as SMNVEV (reference sequence). CDR3 in amino acids: CASSLQRENYGYTF. The CDR3 DNA sequence: TGTGCCAGCAGCTTACAGAGGGAGAACTATGGCTACACCTTC.